Given below is one TCR beta chain in context. Its matching antigen is unknown. These data belong to a study of T-cell reconstitution after alpha-beta-depleted transplantation in children. Overall study results and limits: One year post-transplant, T-cell counts and diversity were largely derived from T cells produced anew. Reported findings indicate that, about two months after transplant, alpha-beta T cells came from several hundred expanded clones, which were derived from non-depleted graft cells. Where some patients showed high TCRbeta diversity at day 60, it came from recipient T cells and thymic progenitors that had survived.

Germline V CDR1 and CDR2: LGHDT, YNNKEL (reference sequence). CDR3 size: 18 residues. The ends were cut back, 11 bases at V and 0 bases at J, with 26 bases in the middle. Unique molecular identifiers were used to barcode this TCRbeta library. One entry per CDR3 protein, called by TCRdb with MiXCR from the PCR reads. The sample records 90,000 to 100,000 distinct CDR3 sequences, 23% being singletons. The V and J genes are TRBV3-1 and TRBJ2-4; D is possibly TRBD2 (5 bases). The input for sequencing was PBMCs, taken before TCRalphabeta/CD19-depleted stem cell transplant. The sequence was collected from a boy aged 2 to 10 with acute lymphoblastic leukemia, due to receive a stem cell transplant. CDR3: CASCQDSSGPLAKNIQYF. In DNA, the CDR3 is TGTGCCTCCTGCCAAGATTCCAGCGGACCGCTAGCCAAAAACATTCAGTACTTC.